The 12 T cell receptor beta chains reported below all come from one sample, sequenced in a study of blood T cell repertoires in COVID-19. Profiled with immunoSEQ multiplex PCR; TCRdb holds only in-frame clones, not every one. The data contain roughly 140,000 clones, roughly 90% of them seen just once; the ten biggest clones take up 1.2%. Sequencing was performed on PBMCs or T cells enriched from blood (not recorded which). These receptors all stem from a young woman with acute COVID-19.

This chain links TRBV6-2 or TRBV6-3 with TRBJ1-4, with TRBD1 as a possible D gene (5 bases). V gave up 0 bases and J gave up 0 bases, with 11 bases separating them. Germline values: CDR1 MNHEY, CDR2 SVGEGT. This CDR3 contains 17 residues. The CDR3, as DNA: TGTGCCAGCAGTTACTCTTCAGGGCCTGCAACTAATGAAAAACTGTTTTTT. Its protein product is CASSYSSGPATNEKLFF.

This chain uses TRBV10-3 with TRBJ2-1; perhaps TRBD2 as D (6 bases). Trimming shortened V by 4 bases and J by 8 bases, and 15 bases separated the two germline ends. The CDR3 runs 14 residues. CDR1 is ENHRY and CDR2 is SYGVKD in the germline V gene. The CDR3 reads CAISVAGTHDEQFF. CDR3 sequence (DNA): TGTGCCATCAGTGTCGCGGGAACGCACGATGAGCAGTTCTTC.

The chain uses TRBV19 and TRBJ2-1, with 7 bases fitting TRBD2. CDR1 and CDR2 from the germline V gene are LNHDA and SQIVND (reference sequence). This CDR3 has 15 amino acids. V shed 3 bases and J 8 bases; nucleotides not matched to a gene: 10. The CDR3 DNA sequence: TGTGCCAGTAGTATCGGCGGGAGAGGGGTGGATGAGCAGTTCTTC. Its protein product is CASSIGGRGVDEQFF.

The chain uses TRBV28 and TRBJ1-1; 12 nucleotides agree with TRBD1. With 5 bases clipped from V and 5 bases from J, the junction kept 6 bases outside the gene matches. CDR1 and CDR2 (germline): MDHEN, SYDVKM. The CDR3 is made up of 15 amino acids. DNA for the CDR3: TGTGCCAGCAGTCCAGGGACAGGGGGCGAGACTGAAGCTTTCTTT. Its translation: CASSPGTGGETEAFF. Full variable domain (remainder filled in from reference TRBV28 and TRBJ1-1): DVKVTQSSRYLVKRTGEKVFLECVQDMDHENMFWYRQDPGLGLRLIYFSYDVKMKEKGDIPEGYSVSREKKERFSLILESASTNQTSMYLCASSPGTGGETEAFFGQGTRLTVV.

The gene calls are TRBV6-2 or TRBV6-3 and TRBJ2-2; no clear D gene. Trimming cost V 5 bases and J 1 base, with 8 bases left between them. In germline, CDR1 is MNHEY, CDR2 SVGEGT. This CDR3 spans 14 amino acids. The CDR3 reads CASSVSLNTGELFF. CDR3 sequence (DNA): TGTGCCAGCAGTGTCAGTTTGAACACCGGGGAGCTGTTTTTT.

The J gene is TRBJ2-1, the V gene TRBV12-5, with 7 positions matching TRBD1. The germline gives CDR1 LGHNT, CDR2 FRNRAP. The V gene end was trimmed by 6 bases and the J gene end by 4 bases; junction bases not matched to a gene: 6. The CDR3 is 14 residues long. This CDR3 is CASGPGTEYNEQFF. The DNA for the CDR3 is TGTGCTAGTGGCCCCGGGACAGAATACAATGAGCAGTTCTTC.

The CDR3 DNA sequence: TGCAGTGCTGCGACAGACACTGAAGCTTTCTTT. Its protein product is CSAATDTEAFF. The V gene is TRBV20-1, the J gene TRBJ1-1; D is possibly TRBD1 (5 bases). Germline loops: CDR1 DFQATT, CDR2 SNEGSKA (reference sequence). V lost 5 bases and J 3 bases, leaving 7 bases between the germline ends. The CDR3 sequence is 11 residues long.

V gene TRBV28 combines with J gene TRBJ1-5; TRBD1 agrees at 10 bases. The CDR3 loop spans 14 amino acids. V was pared by 7 bases and J by 7 bases, with 7 bases of the junction left unmatched. Looked up from germline, CDR1 is MDHEN and CDR2 is SYDVKM. The CDR3 nucleotides are TGTGCCAGCAAGCGACAGGGGGCTGGGCAGCCCCAGCATTTT. Residues: CASKRQGAGQPQHF.

This clone was observed a single time. This chain uses TRBV30 with TRBJ1-1; TRBD1 is a possible D gene (5 bases). Deletions cut 5 bases from V and 1 base from J, with 11 bases between. The CDR3 covers 13 residues. Germline CDR1 reads GTSNPN; CDR2 reads SVGIG (reference sequence). Written as DNA, the CDR3 is TGTGCCTGGGGACACTCACCGAACACTGAAGCTTTCTTT. Its translation: CAWGHSPNTEAFF. The full variable domain, rest sourced from reference TRBV30 and TRBJ1-1, is SQTIHQWPATLVQPVGSPLSLECTVEGTSNPNLYWYRQAAGRGLQLLFYSVGIGQISSEVPQNLSASRPQDRQFILSSKKLLLSDSGFYLCAWGHSPNTEAFFGQGTRLTVV.

The rearrangement links TRBV29-1 to TRBJ2-1; D unclear. Germline assignment: CDR1 SQVTM and CDR2 ANQGSEA. V dropped 4 bases and J dropped 2 bases, with 12 bases sitting between them. The CDR3 has 14 residues. The CDR3 DNA follows: TGCAGCGTTGTACTGCGGCGGACCTACAATGAGCAGTTCTTC. This sequence encodes CSVVLRRTYNEQFF.

This chain uses TRBV19 with TRBJ1-2; 7 bases fit TRBD1. This CDR3 contains 15 residues. V trimming: 5 bases; J trimming: 1 base; junction bases outside the gene matches: 7. CDR1 and CDR2 (germline): LNHDA, SQIVND (reference sequence). The CDR3 DNA reads TGTGCCAGTAGTGGAACCGGGACAGTTAACTATGGCTACACCTTC. It specifies CASSGTGTVNYGYTF.

V and J are TRBV19 and TRBJ1-6; TRBD1 is a possible D gene (6 bases). Per germline, CDR1 LNHDA and CDR2 SQIVND (reference sequence). V was clipped by 6 bases and J by 5 bases, with 14 bases between them. CDR3 length: 15 residues. In nucleotides, the CDR3 is TGTGCCAGTAGAATCGGACAGTCCGATAATTCACCCCTCCACTTT. Encoded protein: CASRIGQSDNSPLHF.